Presented here are 25 T cell receptor beta chains from one specimen sequenced in a study of low-dose radiotherapy and immunotherapy resistance in tumors (dated by TCRdb to the early 2020s). Superscript III and a set of TRAV- and TRBV-specific primers were used to synthesize first-strand cDNA, so that both TCRalpha and TCRbeta chains were covered. TCRs were amplified with Phusion for around 18 PCR cycles using a constant-region primer together with the adapter attached to the V primers. TCRdb passed the public sequencing reads through fastp at Q25 and MiXCR, retaining productive beta sequences. Records with the same CDR3 protein are collapsed into one entry carrying the most frequent genes and DNA. For this sample the table gives about 7,900 distinct CDR3 sequences, of which roughly 62% were detected only once. The biggest ten clones account for 8.7% of the sample. These receptors were obtained from a human donor with advanced metastatic prostate, ovarian, gallbladder or colorectal cancer (not recorded which). This table probably holds off-target reads from a library built for another chain.

The chain has TRBV24-1 and TRBJ2-1; TRBD1 matches at 8 bases. The germline gives CDR1 KGHDR, CDR2 SFDVKD. V was clipped by 6 bases and J by 1 base; unmatched bases: 13. This CDR3 contains 18 residues. This chain's CDR3 is CATSPGQGFGISYNEQFF. CDR3 DNA sequence: TGTGCCACCAGTCCTGGACAGGGTTTCGGAATATCCTACAATGAGCAGTTCTTC.

The rearrangement joins TRBV3-1 to TRBJ2-5; 8 bases agree with TRBD1. Germline loops: CDR1 LGHDT, CDR2 YNNKEL (reference sequence). This CDR3 comprises 16 residues. With 0 bases clipped from V and 2 bases from J, the junction kept 5 bases outside the gene matches. The CDR3, as DNA: TGTGCCAGCAGCCAAGATCCGTGGACAGGGCAAGAGACCCAGTACTTC. This encodes CASSQDPWTGQETQYF.

The chain joins TRBV19 to TRBJ1-5; maybe TRBD1 (5 bases). Germline assignment: CDR1 LNHDA and CDR2 SQIVND (reference sequence). CDR3 length: 15 residues. Trimming removed 6 bases from V and 1 base from J, with 13 bases in between. The DNA of the CDR3 is TGTGCCAGTAGGGGGGGGACGGCCAGCAATCAGCCCCAGCATTTT. As protein: CASRGGTASNQPQHF.

The rearrangement joins TRBV20-1 to TRBJ2-1; 7 bases line up with TRBD2. V trimming: 2 bases; J trimming: 7 bases; junction bases outside the gene matches: 11. The CDR3 covers 15 residues. CDR1 and CDR2 (germline): DFQATT, SNEGSKA (reference sequence). The chain's CDR3 is CSARPTSVGLNEQFF. The DNA of the CDR3 is TGCAGTGCTAGACCTACTAGCGTGGGATTAAATGAGCAGTTCTTC.

The chain recombines TRBV19 with TRBJ2-7; 9 bases agree with TRBD1. The CDR3 length is 14 residues. CDR1 is LNHDA, CDR2 SQIVND, per germline (reference sequence). The J segment lost 1 base and the V segment lost 5 bases, leaving 3 bases of the junction unmatched. CDR3 coding DNA: TGTGCCAGTAGTGAGGACAGGGGTTCCTACGAGCAGTACTTC. This translates into CASSEDRGSYEQYF.

This clonotype came up once. The chain uses TRBV6-2 or TRBV6-3 and TRBJ1-1, with D maybe TRBD1 (6 bases). CDR1 and CDR2 from the germline V gene are MNHEY and SVGEGT. V lost 3 bases and J 4 bases, leaving 18 bases between the germline ends. The CDR3 has 16 amino acids. The CDR3 DNA reads TGTGCCAGCAGTTATTCCCAACAGGGTCGAGGCACTGAAGCTTTCTTT. It is translated as CASSYSQQGRGTEAFF.

This chain connects TRBV10-3 to TRBJ2-3; the D gene is possibly TRBD2 (6 bases). Germline V gene sequence: CDR1 ENHRY, CDR2 SYGVKD. The CDR3 has 13 residues. Trimming removed 4 bases at V and 7 bases at J, with 12 bases between. The CDR3 sequence: CAISGDGSNTQYF. The CDR3 coding sequence is TGTGCCATCAGTGGGGACGGGAGTAATACGCAGTATTTT.

This clonotype is labeled large (0.1 to 1%). The chain combines TRBV28 with TRBJ2-5; D gene unclear. Per germline, CDR1 MDHEN and CDR2 SYDVKM. The length of the CDR3 is 15 residues. Trimming took 3 bases from V and 0 from J, leaving 11 bases between them. The CDR3: CASSLTRPYQETQYF. CDR3 DNA: TGTGCCAGCAGTTTGACGCGGCCGTACCAAGAGACCCAGTACTTC.

The V and J genes are TRBV4-3 and TRBJ2-4; D call uncertain. The CDR3 runs 17 residues. V dropped 0 bases and J dropped 0 bases, with 12 bases sitting between them. CDR1 and CDR2 (germline): LGHNA, YSLEER. The CDR3 DNA is TGCGCCAGCAGCCAAGATAAGGACGGTGGAGCCAAAAACATTCAGTACTTC. Protein product: CASSQDKDGGAKNIQYF.

The chain links TRBV12-3 or TRBV12-4 to TRBJ2-3; D not certain. The CDR3 is 13 amino acids. The V gene lost 2 bases and the J gene lost 5 bases, with 8 bases spanning the gap. CDR3 sequence: CASSLLSKDTQYF. As DNA, the CDR3 is TGTGCCAGCAGTTTACTCAGTAAAGATACGCAGTATTTT.

The chain joins TRBV6-4 to TRBJ2-1; TRBD2 is a possible D gene (6 bases). This CDR3 comprises 15 residues. Germline V gene lookup returns CDR1 MRHNA and CDR2 SNTAGT. Trimming shortened V by 0 bases and J by 10 bases, and 16 bases separated the two germline ends. The CDR3, as DNA: TGTGCCAGCAGTGACTCAGTGGCTAGCGCTGGAGAGCAGTTCTTC. It encodes CASSDSVASAGEQFF.

This clonotype appeared once. The V gene is TRBV2, the J gene TRBJ2-2, with 8 bases lining up with TRBD2. CDR3 length equals 16 residues. The trim removed 3 bases at V and 6 bases at J, leaving 9 bases unmatched. Germline loops: CDR1 SNHLY, CDR2 FYNNEI. This CDR3 is CASSDLGTSMPGELFF. CDR3 coding DNA: TGTGCCAGCAGTGACCTAGGGACTAGTATGCCCGGGGAGCTGTTTTTT.

This clonotype was detected a few times. The chain has TRBV27 and TRBJ1-5; unclear D gene. Germline V gene data show CDR1 as MNHEY and CDR2 as SMNVEV (reference sequence). The V and J ends lost 10 bases and 4 bases respectively, with 11 bases between them. The CDR3 has 12 amino acids. The CDR3 nucleotides read TGTGCCACCGTGCGGGGTAATCAGCCCCAGCATTTT. It codes for CATVRGNQPQHF.

The chain carries TRBV7-2 and TRBJ2-1; 10 bases map to TRBD2. V lost 6 bases and J lost 4; bases outside the gene matches: 6. This CDR3 region has 15 residues. The germline gives CDR1 SGHTA, CDR2 FQGNSA. This CDR3 is CASRPASGGYNEQFF. The DNA of the CDR3 is TGTGCCAGCAGACCAGCTAGCGGGGGTTACAATGAGCAGTTCTTC.

The chain joins TRBV6-5 to TRBJ2-7; 12 nucleotides line up with TRBD2. This CDR3 contains 15 residues. The germline gives CDR1 MNHEY, CDR2 SVGAGI. V was pared by 7 bases and J by 8 bases, with 12 bases of the junction left unmatched. CDR3 loop: CASTSASGRGKKQYF. The CDR3 nucleotides are TGTGCCAGCACCTCCGCTAGCGGGAGGGGAAAAAAGCAGTACTTC.

V is TRBV5-3 and J is TRBJ1-1, with 7 bases lining up with TRBD1. TRBV5-3 is treated as an ORF (open reading frame) with a function not yet certain. The CDR3 covers 18 residues. With 4 bases clipped from V and 0 bases from J, the junction kept 15 bases outside the gene matches. The CDR3 reads CARSPAETGQHMNTEAFF. The CDR3 DNA reads as TGTGCCAGAAGCCCCGCCGAAACGGGACAGCACATGAACACTGAAGCTTTCTTT.

The chain has TRBV15 and TRBJ2-3; D is ambiguous. The CDR3 spans 12 residues. V was clipped by 5 bases and J by 2 bases, with 5 bases between them. Germline CDR1 is LNHNV and CDR2 is YYDKDF (reference sequence). The CDR3 loop reads CATSRPTDTQYF. CDR3 nucleotide sequence: TGTGCCACCAGCCGACCCACAGATACGCAGTATTTT.

This clonotype was counted once. The gene calls are TRBV7-2 and TRBJ2-7; tentative D call: TRBD2 (6 bases). The germline V gene has CDR1 SGHTA and CDR2 FQGNSA. V was clipped by 5 bases and J by 4 bases, with 15 bases between them. The CDR3 is 14 amino acids. CDR3 DNA sequence: TGTGCCAGCAGCCTCTATGGGGGGAATTACGAGCAGTACTTC. This encodes CASSLYGGNYEQYF.

This clonotype was detected a few times. V gene TRBV19 combines with J gene TRBJ2-1; D not certain. Trimming stripped 5 bases from V and 8 bases from J, with 19 bases between. The CDR3 contains 15 residues. The germline V gene encodes CDR1 LNHDA and CDR2 SQIVND (reference sequence). DNA for the CDR3: TGTGCCAGTAGTTCTCAAAACGTGGGCGGAGATGAGCAGTTCTTC. Protein product: CASSSQNVGGDEQFF.

On this clonotype itself: Relative to the germline gene, one junction end is altered; a read error may explain this. This rearrangement joins TRBV27 to TRBJ2-3; D might be TRBD1 (6 bases). The CDR3 runs 18 residues. Germline values: CDR1 MNHEY, CDR2 SMNVEV (reference sequence). CDR3 loop: CATSGSFGQYSSTDTQYF. The CDR3 DNA sequence: TGTGCCACCAGTGGCTCCTTCGGACAGTACTCTAGCACAGATACGCAGTATTTT.

The chain carries TRBV28 and TRBJ1-5, with 9 bases identical to TRBD1. V was clipped by 2 bases and J by 7 bases; unmatched bases: 6. CDR3 size: 15 residues. Per the germline V gene, CDR1 is MDHEN and CDR2 is SYDVKM. CDR3 sequence: CASSLARDRVQPQHF. The CDR3 DNA reads as TGTGCCAGCAGTTTAGCCCGGGACAGGGTCCAGCCCCAGCATTTT.

The V gene is TRBV18, the J gene TRBJ1-1; 8 bases map to TRBD1. Per germline, CDR1 KGHSH and CDR2 LQKENI. The CDR3 extends over 13 amino acids. V trimming: 0 bases; J trimming: 11 bases; junction bases outside the gene matches: 5. The CDR3 coding sequence is TGTGCCAGCTCACCACCCGGCAGGGGGCTGGCTTTCTTT. It codes for CASSPPGRGLAFF.

The chain links TRBV6-2 or TRBV6-3 to TRBJ1-6, with D unresolved. With 8 bases removed from V and 7 bases from J, the gap between germline ends came to 18 bases. Germline CDR1 and CDR2: MNHEY and SVGEGT. The CDR3 is made up of 15 amino acids. For the CDR3, the DNA is TGTGCCAGCGCCTTCTCGGAGACGGAGAATTCACCCCTCCACTTT. It specifies CASAFSETENSPLHF.

This chain joins TRBV12-3 or TRBV12-4 and TRBJ2-7; 10 bases map to TRBD1. The CDR3 totals 14 residues. V lost 6 bases, J lost 4 bases, and 6 bases stayed unmatched. The CDR3 bases are TGTGCCAGCAGCCAGGGGGGACAGGGGTACGAGCAGTACTTC. This codes for CASSQGGQGYEQYF.

V usage is TRBV3-1 and J usage is TRBJ1-5; the D is unclear. V was shortened by 8 bases and J by 3 bases, with 23 bases between the two germline ends. This CDR3 contains 17 residues. Germline V gene lookup returns CDR1 LGHDT and CDR2 YNNKEL (reference sequence). The CDR3 nucleotides are TGTGCCAGCTCCCGGGGTCTCGGAGCGCGCTACAATCAGCCCCAGCATTTT. Amino acid sequence: CASSRGLGARYNQPQHF.